Listed below are T cell receptor beta chains from one sample, sequenced in a study of T cell responses to AZD1222 COVID-19 vaccine. Produced via immunoSEQ multiplex PCR; TCRdb's table is partial and in-frame only. This repertoire shows some 190,000 clones, roughly 94% found once; its top ten account for 1.7%. The input for sequencing was peripheral blood, taken 28 days after the second dose of the MenACWY control vaccine. The origin of the receptors is an adult who received the MenACWY meningococcal vaccine as a control. Each CDR3 is given with its conserved first and last residue. A D gene is named only where the DNA matches it firmly. Part of the rows lack a size; the others show once, few, many or a class for expanded clones.

d_gene: TRBD1
v_gene: TRBV10-3
len: 16
j_gene: TRBJ1-2
abundance: .
CDR3nt: TGTGCCATCAGTGTGGGGTCGGGACAGAGGAACTATGGCTACACCTTC
CDR3aa: CAISVGSGQRNYGYTF

d_gene: .
v_gene: TRBV18
len: 14
j_gene: TRBJ1-5
abundance: .
CDR3nt: TGTGCCAGCTCCCCGTCGGAAAGCAATCAGCCCCAGCATTTT
CDR3aa: CASSPSESNQPQHF

d_gene: TRBD1
v_gene: TRBV6-5
len: 14
j_gene: TRBJ1-6
abundance: .
CDR3nt: TGTGCCAGCAGCGCCGGGACAGGGACTTCACCCCTCCACTTT
CDR3aa: CASSAGTGTSPLHF

d_gene: TRBD1
v_gene: TRBV27
len: 14
j_gene: TRBJ2-3
abundance: once
CDR3nt: TGTGCCAGCAGTTTATCGACAGGGGCAGATACGCAGTATTTT
CDR3aa: CASSLSTGADTQYF

d_gene: .
v_gene: TRBV5-1
len: 15
j_gene: TRBJ1-3
abundance: .
CDR3nt: TGCGCCAGCAGCTTGGGCGGTGTCTCTGGAAACACCATATATTTT
CDR3aa: CASSLGGVSGNTIYF

d_gene: TRBD2
v_gene: TRBV4-1
len: 15
j_gene: TRBJ2-7
abundance: .
CDR3nt: TGCGCCAGCAGCCAAGGGGCGGGACTAAACTACGAGCAGTACTTC
CDR3aa: CASSQGAGLNYEQYF

d_gene: TRBD1
v_gene: TRBV9
len: 14
j_gene: TRBJ2-7
abundance: .
CDR3nt: TGTGCCAGCAGCAGAGGGGACAGTCCCTACGAGCAGTACTTC
CDR3aa: CASSRGDSPYEQYF

d_gene: .
v_gene: TRBV5-1
len: 15
j_gene: TRBJ1-6
abundance: .
CDR3nt: TGCGCCAGCAGCTTGATAGGAAGCTATAATTCACCCCTCCACTTT
CDR3aa: CASSLIGSYNSPLHF

d_gene: TRBD1
v_gene: TRBV11-2
len: 17
j_gene: TRBJ2-2
abundance: .
CDR3nt: TGTGCCAGCAGCTCCCCAAGAGGGACAGGTCTCACCGGGGAGCTGTTTTTT
CDR3aa: CASSSPRGTGLTGELFF

d_gene: .
v_gene: TRBV7-2
len: 13
j_gene: TRBJ2-7
abundance: once
CDR3nt: TGTGCCAGCAGCCGCCCGGGGGATTACGAGCAGTACTTC
CDR3aa: CASSRPGDYEQYF

d_gene: .
v_gene: TRBV4-1
len: 15
j_gene: TRBJ1-1
abundance: .
CDR3nt: TGCGCCAGCAGCCCCCTGGGGCAAATGAACACTGAAGCTTTCTTT
CDR3aa: CASSPLGQMNTEAFF

d_gene: TRBD1
v_gene: TRBV5-4
len: 15
j_gene: TRBJ2-1
abundance: .
CDR3nt: TGTGCCAGCAGCACCCCGGGACAGATATACAATGAGCAGTTCTTC
CDR3aa: CASSTPGQIYNEQFF

d_gene: .
v_gene: TRBV2
len: 14
j_gene: TRBJ2-3
abundance: .
CDR3nt: TGTGCCAGCAAAGACAGTCTTAGCACAGATACGCAGTATTTT
CDR3aa: CASKDSLSTDTQYF

d_gene: .
v_gene: TRBV27
len: 13
j_gene: TRBJ2-7
abundance: .
CDR3nt: TGTGCCAGCAGGCGAGGCCCCGCCTACGAGCAGTACTTC
CDR3aa: CASRRGPAYEQYF

d_gene: TRBD1
v_gene: TRBV7-9
len: 13
j_gene: TRBJ2-2
abundance: .
CDR3nt: TGTGCCAGCAGCCCAGGGGGAGCCGGGGAGCTGTTTTTT
CDR3aa: CASSPGGAGELFF

d_gene: TRBD1
v_gene: TRBV5-1
len: 14
j_gene: TRBJ1-2
abundance: .
CDR3nt: TGCGCCAGCAGCTTTAAGGGGGCAAACTATGGCTACACCTTC
CDR3aa: CASSFKGANYGYTF

d_gene: .
v_gene: TRBV15
len: 15
j_gene: TRBJ2-7
abundance: once
CDR3nt: TGTGCCACCAGCAGAGATCGTGGCAGCTACTACGAGCAGTACTTC
CDR3aa: CATSRDRGSYYEQYF

d_gene: .
v_gene: TRBV7-9
len: 16
j_gene: TRBJ2-5
abundance: .
CDR3nt: TGTGCCAGCACCACCCTAGGACCGAACAGCCAGGAGACCCAGTACTTC
CDR3aa: CASTTLGPNSQETQYF

d_gene: .
v_gene: TRBV13
len: 14
j_gene: TRBJ2-1
abundance: .
CDR3nt: TGTGCCAGCAGAGTTAGGGCCTCCTACAATGAGCAGTTCTTC
CDR3aa: CASRVRASYNEQFF

d_gene: .
v_gene: TRBV4-1
len: 15
j_gene: TRBJ2-7
abundance: .
CDR3nt: TGCGCCAGCAGCCAAAATCCCCTAAAGGGCTACGAGCAGTACTTC
CDR3aa: CASSQNPLKGYEQYF

d_gene: .
v_gene: TRBV28
len: 12
j_gene: TRBJ1-4
abundance: .
CDR3nt: TGTGCCAGCAGTGCCCCCGGTGAAAAACTGTTTTTT
CDR3aa: CASSAPGEKLFF

d_gene: .
v_gene: TRBV6-1
len: 16
j_gene: TRBJ2-7
abundance: .
CDR3nt: TGTGCCAGCAGTGAAGCTGGGGCCTTGGGCTCCTACGAGCAGTACTTC
CDR3aa: CASSEAGALGSYEQYF

d_gene: TRBD1
v_gene: TRBV7-2
len: 13
j_gene: TRBJ2-7
abundance: .
CDR3nt: TGTGCCAGCAGCCGCCGGGACAGCTACGAGCAGTACTTC
CDR3aa: CASSRRDSYEQYF

d_gene: .
v_gene: TRBV27
len: 15
j_gene: TRBJ1-1
abundance: .
CDR3nt: TGTGCCACCTTTTTGTTAGGGTCTCCGAACACTGAAGCTTTCTTT
CDR3aa: CATFLLGSPNTEAFF

d_gene: .
v_gene: TRBV19
len: 15
j_gene: TRBJ2-3
abundance: .
CDR3nt: TGTGCCAGTAGTATAGAAGAGGGAATCACAGATACGCAGTATTTT
CDR3aa: CASSIEEGITDTQYF

d_gene: .
v_gene: TRBV6-5
len: 15
j_gene: TRBJ1-1
abundance: once
CDR3nt: TGTGCCAGCAGTTACTCTCCGCGGGTCAACACTGAAGCTTTCTTT
CDR3aa: CASSYSPRVNTEAFF

d_gene: .
v_gene: TRBV29-1
len: 13
j_gene: TRBJ2-3
abundance: .
CDR3nt: TGCAGCGTTGAAAAGGGGAACTACGATACGCAGTATTTT
CDR3aa: CSVEKGNYDTQYF

d_gene: TRBD1
v_gene: TRBV27
len: 15
j_gene: TRBJ2-7
abundance: .
CDR3nt: TGTGCCAGCAGTTTAAAGGGACAGGGAATCTACGAGCAGTACTTC
CDR3aa: CASSLKGQGIYEQYF

d_gene: .
v_gene: TRBV30
len: 14
j_gene: TRBJ1-2
abundance: .
CDR3nt: TGTGCCTGGAGTCAAACCTTTGATAACTATGGCTACACCTTC
CDR3aa: CAWSQTFDNYGYTF

d_gene: TRBD1
v_gene: TRBV7-9
len: 14
j_gene: TRBJ1-4
abundance: .
CDR3nt: TGTGCCAGCACCACGGGACAGGGGTATGAAAAACTGTTTTTT
CDR3aa: CASTTGQGYEKLFF

d_gene: TRBD1
v_gene: TRBV9
len: 15
j_gene: TRBJ2-2
abundance: .
CDR3nt: TGTGCCAGCAGCGAAACAGGGGATAACACCGGGGAGCTGTTTTTT
CDR3aa: CASSETGDNTGELFF

d_gene: TRBD1
v_gene: TRBV2
len: 14
j_gene: TRBJ1-2
abundance: .
CDR3nt: TGTGCCAGCAACCCGGGACAGGGGTTTGGTGGCTACACCTTC
CDR3aa: CASNPGQGFGGYTF

d_gene: TRBD2
v_gene: TRBV28
len: 13
j_gene: TRBJ2-1
abundance: once
CDR3nt: TGTGCCATTGGGGTAGCGGGAGAAAATGAGCAGTTCTTC
CDR3aa: CAIGVAGENEQFF

d_gene: .
v_gene: TRBV4-1
len: 16
j_gene: TRBJ2-1
abundance: .
CDR3nt: TGCGCCAGCAGCCCGGGAGCGGCGGGTTTTCACAATGAGCAGTTCTTC
CDR3aa: CASSPGAAGFHNEQFF

d_gene: .
v_gene: TRBV7-8
len: 16
j_gene: TRBJ2-1
abundance: .
CDR3nt: TGTGCCAGCAGCTCCGAGCCCGCCCGCTCCTACAATGAGCAGTTCTTC
CDR3aa: CASSSEPARSYNEQFF

d_gene: .
v_gene: TRBV5-1
len: 15
j_gene: TRBJ1-4
abundance: .
CDR3nt: TGCGCCAGCAGCTTGTTAGGTGCAACTAATGAAAAACTGTTTTTT
CDR3aa: CASSLLGATNEKLFF

d_gene: .
v_gene: TRBV7-3
len: 18
j_gene: TRBJ1-4
abundance: .
CDR3nt: TGTGCCAGCAGCTTAAGAGCCCCGGCCGAGGTTTCTAATGAAAAACTGTTTTTT
CDR3aa: CASSLRAPAEVSNEKLFF

d_gene: .
v_gene: TRBV4-1
len: 12
j_gene: TRBJ1-3
abundance: .
CDR3nt: TGCGCCAGCAGCCAAGATCGGACAGCCGTTTTTTTT
CDR3aa: CASSQDRTAVFF

d_gene: .
v_gene: TRBV19
len: 15
j_gene: TRBJ1-6
abundance: .
CDR3nt: TGTGCCAGTAAGAGGGGGGGCAGGGGTAATTCACCCCTCCACTTT
CDR3aa: CASKRGGRGNSPLHF

d_gene: .
v_gene: TRBV6-5
len: 14
j_gene: TRBJ2-5
abundance: .
CDR3nt: TGTGCCAGCAGTTACCAAACAGGGTTTGAGACCCAGTACTTC
CDR3aa: CASSYQTGFETQYF

d_gene: .
v_gene: TRBV7-8
len: 16
j_gene: TRBJ1-2
abundance: .
CDR3nt: TGTGCCAGCAGCTTAGCGCAGCGGCAGGCCAACTATGGCTACACCTTC
CDR3aa: CASSLAQRQANYGYTF

d_gene: .
v_gene: TRBV28
len: 16
j_gene: TRBJ2-7
abundance: .
CDR3nt: TGTGCCAGCAGTTTAACAGGGAAACCGAACTCCTACGAGCAGTACTTC
CDR3aa: CASSLTGKPNSYEQYF

d_gene: .
v_gene: TRBV6-1
len: 15
j_gene: TRBJ1-1
abundance: .
CDR3nt: TGTGCCAGCAGTGAAGAAGAGGGGGTGGGCACTGAAGCTTTCTTT
CDR3aa: CASSEEEGVGTEAFF

d_gene: TRBD1
v_gene: TRBV6-1
len: 15
j_gene: TRBJ1-5
abundance: .
CDR3nt: TGTGCCAGCAGTGAAGCAGGGGGCGGTAATCAGCCCCAGCATTTT
CDR3aa: CASSEAGGGNQPQHF

d_gene: .
v_gene: TRBV19
len: 12
j_gene: TRBJ1-5
abundance: .
CDR3nt: TGTGCCAGTAGGGCTTCCAATCAGCCCCAGCATTTT
CDR3aa: CASRASNQPQHF

d_gene: .
v_gene: TRBV27
len: 12
j_gene: TRBJ2-1
abundance: .
CDR3nt: TGTGCCAGCAGTTTCGACAGCAATGAGCAGTTCTTC
CDR3aa: CASSFDSNEQFF

d_gene: TRBD2
v_gene: TRBV7-3
len: 16
j_gene: TRBJ2-1
abundance: few
CDR3nt: TGTGCCAGCAGCGCCGCGACTAGCGGGGGGTGGGATGAGCAGTTCTTC
CDR3aa: CASSAATSGGWDEQFF

d_gene: TRBD1
v_gene: TRBV5-4
len: 15
j_gene: TRBJ2-2
abundance: .
CDR3nt: TGTGCCAGCAGCCAGAGGACAGGGGTCACCGGGGAGCTGTTTTTT
CDR3aa: CASSQRTGVTGELFF

d_gene: TRBD1
v_gene: TRBV5-8
len: 17
j_gene: TRBJ1-2
abundance: .
CDR3nt: TGTGCCAGCAGCTCTTCCGGGACAGGGGGCCCCGGAGGGGGCTACACCTTC
CDR3aa: CASSSSGTGGPGGGYTF

d_gene: .
v_gene: TRBV5-1
len: 16
j_gene: TRBJ1-3
abundance: .
CDR3nt: TGCGCCAGCAGCTTTGCGCCGGGACAAGAAGGAAACACCATATATTTT
CDR3aa: CASSFAPGQEGNTIYF

d_gene: .
v_gene: TRBV28
len: 13
j_gene: TRBJ2-3
abundance: .
CDR3nt: TGTGCCAGCAGAGGCGGAAGCACAGATACGCAGTATTTT
CDR3aa: CASRGGSTDTQYF

d_gene: TRBD1
v_gene: TRBV29-1
len: 14
j_gene: TRBJ1-1
abundance: .
CDR3nt: TGCAGCGTTTCTCGTCAGACAGGGGACACTGAAGCTTTCTTT
CDR3aa: CSVSRQTGDTEAFF

d_gene: TRBD2
v_gene: TRBV27
len: 13
j_gene: TRBJ2-1
abundance: .
CDR3nt: TGTGCCAGCAGCCGCGGACTAGCGGAAATGCAGTTCTTC
CDR3aa: CASSRGLAEMQFF

d_gene: .
v_gene: TRBV7-9
len: 12
j_gene: TRBJ1-6
abundance: .
CDR3nt: TGTGCCAGCTCGACAGGCGGTTCACCCCTCCACTTT
CDR3aa: CASSTGGSPLHF

d_gene: TRBD1
v_gene: TRBV7-9
len: 13
j_gene: TRBJ1-4
abundance: once
CDR3nt: TGTGCCAGCAGGGGACAGGAGAATGAAAAACTGTTTTTT
CDR3aa: CASRGQENEKLFF

d_gene: .
v_gene: TRBV28
len: 12
j_gene: TRBJ1-1
abundance: .
CDR3nt: TGTGCCAGCACCTTACCCTTGGTTGGGGCTTTCTTT
CDR3aa: CASTLPLVGAFF

d_gene: TRBD2
v_gene: TRBV7-3
len: 15
j_gene: TRBJ2-7
abundance: .
CDR3nt: TGTGCCAGCAGCGTGGGACTAGCGGACTCTGGGGAGCAGTACTTC
CDR3aa: CASSVGLADSGEQYF

d_gene: .
v_gene: TRBV12-3/TRBV12-4
len: 11
j_gene: TRBJ2-5
abundance: .
CDR3nt: TGTGCCAGCAGTTATAAAGAGACCCAGTACTTC
CDR3aa: CASSYKETQYF

d_gene: TRBD2
v_gene: TRBV25-1
len: 12
j_gene: TRBJ2-5
abundance: .
CDR3nt: TGTGCCGCCCGGACGGGGGGGGAGACCCAGTACTTC
CDR3aa: CAARTGGETQYF

d_gene: TRBD1
v_gene: TRBV5-4
len: 16
j_gene: TRBJ2-5
abundance: once
CDR3nt: TGTGCCAGCAGCCTTGGAACGGACAGGCGGCAAGAGACCCAGTACTTC
CDR3aa: CASSLGTDRRQETQYF